The entry below describes one T cell receptor (beta chain). Its cognate antigen is unknown. This sample is part of a study of CD8 T cells in ankylosing spondylitis. Study-level points and caveats: Clones that were linked to disease were CD8+ and were relatively rare in peripheral blood. Characteristic of ankylosing spondylitis blood, it appeared, was a TCR beta motif comprising 7 to 9 highly homologous variants.

The CDR3 is 14 amino acids. Looked up from germline, CDR1 is SGHRS and CDR2 is YFSETQ. Trimming removed 7 bases at V and 6 bases at J, with 18 bases between. MiXCR, run by TCRdb on the 5' RACE reads, gives a single entry per CDR3 protein. The top ten clones hold 1% of a sample with approximately 440,000 distinct CDR3 sequences, about 15% of them seen once. The J gene is TRBJ2-3, the V gene TRBV5-1; D may correspond to TRBD1 or TRBD2 (6 bases each). Sequenced input: blood, either unsorted or a sorted T cell fraction (not recorded which). The TCR comes from a male donor with ankylosing spondylitis. This CDR3 reads CASALEGGRDTQYF. The CDR3 nucleotides are TGCGCCAGCGCCTTAGAGGGGGGCAGGGATACGCAGTATTTT. The whole variable domain, remainder taken from reference TRBV5-1 and TRBJ2-3, is KAGVTQTPRYLIKTRGQQVTLSCSPISGHRSVSWYQQTPGQGLQFLFEYFSETQRNKGNFPGRFSGRQFSNSRSEMNVSTLELGDSALYLCASALEGGRDTQYFGPGTRLTVL.